The subject of this entry is one T cell receptor (beta chain). The antigen is not known. The memory T cells were sequenced right after ex vivo isolation, without culture. Produced via immunoSEQ multiplex PCR; TCRdb's table is partial and in-frame only. The sample consists of around 25,000 clones, roughly 92% of them appearing once. The data were taken from a study of CD4 T cell repertoires in COVID-19. V gave up 4 bases and J gave up 4 bases, with 10 bases separating them. Germline CDR1 and CDR2: SGHDN and FVKESK. CDR3 size: 13 residues. Study results and caveats: Between about 6 and 28% of SARS-CoV-2 clonotypes also appeared in SARS-CoV and/or HKU1 spike cultures.

The sample here was circulating follicular helper CD4+ T cells (cTfh) from blood, taken before the COVID-19 pandemic. The TCR originated in a human donor who had COVID-19. V gene TRBV14 combines with J gene TRBJ1-2; D remains unclear. As DNA, the CDR3 is TGTGCCAGCAGCCCTCGGGGTCGCTATGGCTACACCTTC. This encodes CASSPRGRYGYTF.